This T cell receptor (beta chain) was captured by sequencing in a study of T cells in Graves' hyperthyroidism and ophthalmopathy. This clonotype was counted once. The diagnostic basis comprised clinical symptoms, serum thyroxine and TRAb, thyroid ultrasound and orbital computed tomography. Amplification of TCR beta CDR3 regions used RNA as the template. Using the HTBI primer set, a first-round RT-PCR was run on the TCR CDR3. Via MiXCR, TCRdb re-called the multiplex PCR reads, giving one row per CDR3 protein. The sample carries around 580,000 distinct CDR3 sequences, about 45% recorded once. The germline gives CDR1 LNHDA, CDR2 SQIVND (reference sequence). V was trimmed by 1 base and J by 12 bases, leaving 12 bases between them. The CDR3 totals 12 residues.

The source is a woman aged 18-30 years with Graves' hyperthyroidism. Sequencing was performed on peripheral blood or thyroid tissue (not recorded which). This rearrangement joins TRBV19 to TRBJ1-2, with D unclear. The CDR3 loop is CASSIGGSGNTF. DNA for the CDR3: TGTGCCAGTAGTATAGGAGGCTCTGGAAACACCTTC.